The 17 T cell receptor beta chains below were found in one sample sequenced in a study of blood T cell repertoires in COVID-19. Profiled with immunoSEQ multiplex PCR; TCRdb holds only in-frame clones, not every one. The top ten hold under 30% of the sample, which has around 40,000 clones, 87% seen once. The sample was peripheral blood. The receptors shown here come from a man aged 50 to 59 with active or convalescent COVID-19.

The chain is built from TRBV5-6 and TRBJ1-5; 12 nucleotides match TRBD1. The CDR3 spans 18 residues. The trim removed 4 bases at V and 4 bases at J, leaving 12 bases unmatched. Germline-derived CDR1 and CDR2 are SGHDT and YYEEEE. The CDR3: CASSQKPGQGARNQPQHF. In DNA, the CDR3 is TGTGCCAGCAGCCAAAAACCGGGACAGGGGGCGAGGAATCAGCCCCAGCATTTT.

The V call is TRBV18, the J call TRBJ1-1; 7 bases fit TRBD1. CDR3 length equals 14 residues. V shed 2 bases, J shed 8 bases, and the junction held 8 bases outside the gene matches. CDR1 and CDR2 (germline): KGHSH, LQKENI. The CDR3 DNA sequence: TGTGCCAGCTCACCATTGTTGGGACAGCACGAAGCTTTCTTT. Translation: CASSPLLGQHEAFF.

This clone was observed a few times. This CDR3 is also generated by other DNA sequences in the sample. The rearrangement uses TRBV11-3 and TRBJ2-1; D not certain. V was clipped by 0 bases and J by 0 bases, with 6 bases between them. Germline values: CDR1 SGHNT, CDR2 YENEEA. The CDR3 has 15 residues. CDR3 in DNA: TGTGCCAGCAGCTTAGAGTCGAGCTCCTACAATGAGCAGTTCTTC. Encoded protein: CASSLESSSYNEQFF.

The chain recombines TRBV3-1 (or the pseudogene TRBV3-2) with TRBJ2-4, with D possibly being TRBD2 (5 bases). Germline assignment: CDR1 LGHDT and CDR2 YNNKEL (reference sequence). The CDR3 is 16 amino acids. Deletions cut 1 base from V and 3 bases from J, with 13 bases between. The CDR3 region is CASSQVAARGKNIQYF. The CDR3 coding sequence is TGTGCCAGCAGCCAAGTAGCCGCCCGGGGCAAAAACATTCAGTACTTC.

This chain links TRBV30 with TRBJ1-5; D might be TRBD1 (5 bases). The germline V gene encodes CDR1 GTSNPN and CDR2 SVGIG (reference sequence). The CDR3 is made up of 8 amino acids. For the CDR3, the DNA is TGTCAGGGACAGCCCCAGCATTTT. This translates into CQGQPQHF. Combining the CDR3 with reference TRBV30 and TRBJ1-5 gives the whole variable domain SQTIHQWPATLVQPVGSPLSLECTVEGTSNPNLYWYRQAAGRGLQLLFYSVGIGQISSEVPQNLSASRPQDRQFILSSKKLLLSDSGFYLCQGQPQHFGDGTRLSIL.

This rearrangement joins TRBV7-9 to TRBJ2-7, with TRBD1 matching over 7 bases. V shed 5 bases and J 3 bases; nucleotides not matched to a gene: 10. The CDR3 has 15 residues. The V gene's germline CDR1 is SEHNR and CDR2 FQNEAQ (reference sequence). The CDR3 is CASSQANRGYYEQYF. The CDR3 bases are TGTGCCAGCAGCCAGGCCAACAGGGGATACTACGAGCAGTACTTC.

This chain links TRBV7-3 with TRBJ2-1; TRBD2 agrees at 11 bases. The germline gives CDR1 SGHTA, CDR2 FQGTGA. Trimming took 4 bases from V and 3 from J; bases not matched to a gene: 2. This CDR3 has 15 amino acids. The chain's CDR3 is CASSSGLAVYNEQFF. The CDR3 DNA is TGTGCCAGCAGCTCGGGACTAGCGGTCTACAATGAGCAGTTCTTC.

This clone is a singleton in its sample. In DNA, the CDR3 is TGTGCCAGCAGCCTCAAGCAGGGTTTTAATTCACCCCTCCACTTT. Amino acids: CASSLKQGFNSPLHF. The chain carries TRBV7-2 and TRBJ1-6, with D perhaps TRBD1 (5 bases). Germline V CDR1 and CDR2: SGHTA, FQGNSA. Between the trimmed V and J ends, which lost 5 bases and 6 bases, there was a span of 14 bases. The CDR3 covers 15 residues.

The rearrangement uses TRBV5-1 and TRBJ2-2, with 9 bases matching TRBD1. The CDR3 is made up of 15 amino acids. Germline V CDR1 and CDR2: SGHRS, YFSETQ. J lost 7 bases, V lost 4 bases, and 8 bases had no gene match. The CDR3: CASSPGQGSFGELFF. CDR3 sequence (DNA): TGCGCCAGCAGCCCTGGACAGGGGAGCTTCGGGGAGCTGTTTTTT.

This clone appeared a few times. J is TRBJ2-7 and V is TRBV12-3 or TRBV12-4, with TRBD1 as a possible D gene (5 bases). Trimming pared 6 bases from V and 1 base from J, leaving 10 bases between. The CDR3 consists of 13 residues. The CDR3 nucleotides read TGTGCCAGCAGACCACAGGATTCCTACGAGCAGTACGTC. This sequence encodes CASRPQDSYEQYV.

The CDR3 nucleotides read TGTGCCAGCAGCGTAGGAGGGGGACAGATGGAAGGCTACACCTTC. Translation gives CASSVGGGQMEGYTF. This chain joins TRBV9 and TRBJ1-2; 7 nucleotides align to TRBD1. The CDR3 spans 15 residues. V trimming: 0 bases; J trimming: 8 bases; junction bases outside the gene matches: 10. Germline V gene lookup returns CDR1 SGDLS and CDR2 YYNGEE.

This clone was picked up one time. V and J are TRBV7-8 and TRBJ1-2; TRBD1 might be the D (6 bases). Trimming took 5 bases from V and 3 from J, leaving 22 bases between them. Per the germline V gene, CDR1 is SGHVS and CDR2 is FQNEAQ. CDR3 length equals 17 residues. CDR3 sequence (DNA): TGTGCCAGCAGCAATGGACAGACACCTTTCAAGGACTATGGCTACACCTTC. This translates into CASSNGQTPFKDYGYTF. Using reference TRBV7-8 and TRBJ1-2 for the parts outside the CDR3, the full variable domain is GAGVSQSPRYKVAKRGQDVALRCDPISGHVSLFWYQQALGQGPEFLTYFQNEAQLDKSGLPSDRFFAERPEGSVSTLKIQRTQQEDSAVYLCASSNGQTPFKDYGYTFGSGTRLTVV.

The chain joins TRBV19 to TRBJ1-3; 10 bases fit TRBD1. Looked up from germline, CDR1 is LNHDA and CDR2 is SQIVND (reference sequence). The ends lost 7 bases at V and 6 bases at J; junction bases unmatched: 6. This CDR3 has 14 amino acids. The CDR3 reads CASTAGQGVNTIYF. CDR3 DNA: TGTGCCAGTACCGCCGGACAGGGGGTAAACACCATATATTTT.

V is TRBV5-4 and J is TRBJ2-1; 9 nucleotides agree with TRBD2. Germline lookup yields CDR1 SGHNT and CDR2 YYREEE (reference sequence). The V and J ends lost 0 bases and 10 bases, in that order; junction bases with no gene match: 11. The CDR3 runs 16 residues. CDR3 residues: CASSLGGGGGSGEQFF. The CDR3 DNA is TGTGCCAGCAGCTTGGGCGGCGGGGGGGGATCTGGGGAGCAGTTCTTC.

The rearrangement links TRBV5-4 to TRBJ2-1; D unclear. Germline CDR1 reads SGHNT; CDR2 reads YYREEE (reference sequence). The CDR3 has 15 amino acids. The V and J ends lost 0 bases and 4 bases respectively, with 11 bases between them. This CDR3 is CASSLDGSSYNEQFF. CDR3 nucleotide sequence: TGTGCCAGCAGCTTGGACGGGTCGAGTTACAATGAGCAGTTCTTC.

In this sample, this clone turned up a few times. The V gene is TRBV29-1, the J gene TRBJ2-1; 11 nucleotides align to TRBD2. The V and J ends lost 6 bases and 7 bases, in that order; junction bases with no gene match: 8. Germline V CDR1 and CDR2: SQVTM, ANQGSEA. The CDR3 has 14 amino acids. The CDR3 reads CSVGSGGVGNEQFF. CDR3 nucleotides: TGCAGCGTAGGTAGCGGGGGGGTAGGGAATGAGCAGTTCTTC.

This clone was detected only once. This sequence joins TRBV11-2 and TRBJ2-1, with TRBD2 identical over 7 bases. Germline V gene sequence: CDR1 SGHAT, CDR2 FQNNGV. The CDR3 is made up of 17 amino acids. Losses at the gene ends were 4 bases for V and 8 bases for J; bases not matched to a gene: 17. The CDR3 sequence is CASSYRWGGGNFDEQFF. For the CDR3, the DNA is TGTGCCAGCAGCTACAGGTGGGGGGGAGGGAATTTCGATGAGCAGTTCTTC.